This is a list of T cell receptor beta chains from one sample in a study of vaccination and CD4 T cells after COVID-19. Their recognized antigens are unknown. TCRdb re-analysed the PCR reads in MiXCR, keeping a single row per CDR3 protein. Of approximately 15,000 distinct CDR3 sequences in the sample, about 50% are singletons; the top ten hold about a tenth. The sequencing sample was made of CD4+ T cells from blood, cultured in vitro. These receptors were collected from a human donor who had recovered from COVID-19. Both conserved end residues are trimmed from each CDR3. Fields, in order: V gene, clone size, J gene, CDR3 protein. The size field is filled for only some rows; it gives once, few, many or a size class.

TRBV27,NA,TRBJ2-7,ASSLSPGGAYEQY
TRBV29-1,NA,TRBJ2-5,SGRTSGGITQY
TRBV5-1,few,TRBJ2-1,ASSSGYSDEQF
TRBV19,NA,TRBJ1-1,ASTPSDRNTEAF
TRBV6-4,medium-sized,TRBJ2-2,ASSEELAAPLNTGELF
TRBV10-3,NA,TRBJ1-4,AISESREKLF
TRBV6-1,few,TRBJ1-5,ASRPTDYSNQPQH
TRBV21-1,NA,TRBJ2-7,ASTLTSDTYEQY
TRBV10-3,NA,TRBJ2-2,AISQLEGAGELF
TRBV21-1,NA,TRBJ2-1,ASSEPGLAVTYNEQF
TRBV24-1,few,TRBJ1-2,ATSDPGQGSDGYT
TRBV6-4,once,TRBJ2-2,ASSDSQGAIGELF
TRBV20-1,once,TRBJ1-1,SARVRSGLGF
TRBV4-3,NA,TRBJ1-6,ASSPEGATATNSPLH
TRBV25-1,few,TRBJ1-6,ASSAAGNSPLH
TRBV20-1,few,TRBJ1-3,SVLIPRFSGNTIY
TRBV4-3,NA,TRBJ1-5,ASSQEWYKGGQGPEPQH
TRBV7-2,few,TRBJ1-5,ASSLGPVTLSNQPQH
TRBV27,NA,TRBJ1-6,ASRTVARASYNSPLH
TRBV6-2/TRBV6-3,NA,TRBJ1-2,ASRRTGGQDYT
TRBV24-1,few,TRBJ1-1,ATSGGTEAF
TRBV28,NA,TRBJ1-5,ASSLLDRVVDQPQH
TRBV20-1,NA,TRBJ2-3,SASGSSTDTQY
TRBV6-5,few,TRBJ1-2,ASSLGRLYGYT
TRBV12-3/TRBV12-4,once,TRBJ1-5,ASSRTGGNQPQH
TRBV20-1,NA,TRBJ1-1,SARGSRSNTEAF
TRBV19,NA,TRBJ1-2,ASSIVGGRNYGYT
TRBV28,NA,TRBJ2-7,ASSLRPGASRTYEQY
TRBV6-1,NA,TRBJ1-2,ASSDLGGGYGYT
TRBV5-1,NA,TRBJ1-1,ASSPGQGTNTEAF
TRBV12-3/TRBV12-4,NA,TRBJ2-2,ASSFQGQGSGELF
TRBV11-2,NA,TRBJ2-3,ASSHQDTQY
TRBV29-1,NA,TRBJ2-3,SAPSGGGDTQY
TRBV7-6,few,TRBJ1-4,ASSFSGQRGEKLF
TRBV20-1,NA,TRBJ2-2,SASPWGGTGTGELF
TRBV20-1,few,TRBJ2-2,SARAGQSTGELF
TRBV18,NA,TRBJ2-7,ASSPGQGGSYEQY
TRBV7-2,few,TRBJ2-2,ASSSDRADTGELF
TRBV19,once,TRBJ1-5,ASHSDGYSNQPQH
TRBV6-2/TRBV6-3,NA,TRBJ2-1,ASWTSGQNEQF
TRBV5-1,few,TRBJ2-5,ASSLTETQY
TRBV2,NA,TRBJ1-6,ASSQYTVDNSPLH
TRBV20-1,large,TRBJ1-1,SANRQGPVNTEAF
TRBV7-6,NA,TRBJ2-3,ASSSGTSGGIAIYTQY
TRBV5-1,few,TRBJ2-5,ATTSGGARQETQY
TRBV7-3,NA,TRBJ2-2,ASSQDGFDTGELF
TRBV2,NA,TRBJ1-6,ASSEALGVYNSPLH
TRBV28,once,TRBJ2-2,ASRTTAGELF
TRBV6-2/TRBV6-3,NA,TRBJ2-3,ASMRGLALDTQY
TRBV11-3,NA,TRBJ1-6,ASTSGLHSPLH
TRBV7-2,NA,TRBJ2-3,ASSLRDVEGAGGADTQY
TRBV11-3,NA,TRBJ2-2,ASSSSGTNTGELF
TRBV27,NA,TRBJ1-6,ASSLGTELWSPLH
TRBV19,few,TRBJ2-3,ASSNGAGGTDTQY
TRBV20-1,NA,TRBJ1-5,SASRSNQPQH
TRBV19,medium-sized,TRBJ2-4,ASSIKREGVGSAKNIQY
TRBV20-1,NA,TRBJ2-7,SARDRTGRYEQY
TRBV6-5,NA,TRBJ2-5,ASSYTQYQETQY